Below are 13 T cell receptor beta chains sequenced from a single sample in a study of identifying expanded T cells in peripheral blood. Only in-frame clones appear in the TCRdb table, and some are missing; sequencing was by immunoSEQ multiplex PCR. The sample has about 110,000 clones; around 89% are singletons. Sequenced input: blood. The source is a person aged 18 to 70 in good health.

The chain uses TRBV6-6 and TRBJ2-5; D possibly corresponds to TRBD1 (6 bases). Between the trimmed V and J ends, which lost 2 bases and 2 bases, there was a span of 12 bases. Germline assignment: CDR1 MNHNY and CDR2 SVGAGI (reference sequence). The CDR3 extends over 15 amino acids. The CDR3 DNA reads TGTGCCAGCAGTTACCCACAGGGATTTCAAGAGACCCAGTACTTC. Translated: CASSYPQGFQETQYF.

The rearrangement links TRBV15 to TRBJ2-7; possibly TRBD1 for D (5 bases). Germline V gene sequence: CDR1 LNHNV, CDR2 YYDKDF (reference sequence). V lost 8 bases and J 5 bases, leaving 16 bases between the germline ends. CDR3 size: 13 residues. The CDR3 sequence is CATCRQGGDEQYF. The CDR3 nucleotides read TGTGCCACCTGCCGCCAGGGTGGGGACGAGCAGTACTTC.

The rearrangement uses TRBV4-2 and TRBJ2-3, with TRBD2 matching over 11 bases. The J segment lost 8 bases and the V segment lost 6 bases, leaving 13 bases of the junction unmatched. Germline V gives CDR1 LGHNA, CDR2 YNFKEQ. The CDR3 length is 16 residues. The chain's CDR3 is CASRGLLAGDHGTQYF. Here the CDR3 DNA reads TGTGCCAGCAGGGGTTTACTAGCGGGGGACCACGGTACGCAGTATTTT.

The J gene is TRBJ1-5, the V gene TRBV6-1, with a weak D call TRBD1 (6 bases). The germline V gene has CDR1 MNHNS and CDR2 SASEGT. CDR3 length equals 16 residues. The V and J ends lost 4 bases and 9 bases respectively, with 22 bases between them. Here the CDR3 reads CASSGREGGPRGPQHF. The CDR3 nucleotides are TGTGCCAGCAGTGGCCGCGAGGGGGGCCCGCGGGGGCCCCAGCATTTT.

The V gene is TRBV27, the J gene TRBJ2-3, with 11 bases identical to TRBD2. Germline V CDR1 and CDR2: MNHEY, SMNVEV (reference sequence). V lost 3 bases to trimming and J lost 0 bases; unmatched junction nucleotides: 2. The CDR3 is 16 amino acids. The CDR3 bases are TGTGCCAGCAGTTTGGGACTAGCGGTTAGCACAGATACGCAGTATTTT. The encoded protein is CASSLGLAVSTDTQYF.

The rearrangement uses TRBV2 and TRBJ1-4; 9 bases align to TRBD1. This CDR3 comprises 13 residues. The germline gives CDR1 SNHLY, CDR2 FYNNEI. After removal of 6 bases from V and 6 bases from J, the junction contained 2 bases not matched to a gene. As DNA, the CDR3 is TGTGCCAGCAGACGACAGGGGGATGAAAAACTGTTTTTT. Translating it yields CASRRQGDEKLFF.

V and J are TRBV6-5 and TRBJ1-5; D remains ambiguous. This CDR3 is 13 amino acids long. V lost 10 bases, J lost 4 bases, and 14 bases lay in between. The germline V gene has CDR1 MNHEY and CDR2 SVGAGI. The CDR3 here is CATTRGSNQPQHF. CDR3 coding DNA: TGTGCCACCACCAGAGGGTCGAATCAGCCCCAGCATTTT.

The V gene is TRBV5-1, the J gene TRBJ2-3, with D possibly being TRBD2 (6 bases). The CDR3 is 15 residues long. Trimming stripped 1 base from V and 1 base from J, with 10 bases between. Germline-derived CDR1 and CDR2 are SGHRS and YFSETQ. In DNA, the CDR3 is TGCGCCAGCAGCTTGACTAGCTACGGCACAGATACGCAGTATTTT. Its protein is CASSLTSYGTDTQYF.

This chain joins TRBV7-2 and TRBJ2-5, with D perhaps being TRBD1 or TRBD2 (5 bases each). Germline CDR1 reads SGHTA; CDR2 reads FQGNSA. CDR3 size: 12 residues. Trimming left V 4 bases short and J 7 bases short, with 10 bases between. CDR3 nucleotides: TGTGCCAGCAGCTGGGACCAGGGGACCCAGTACTTC. The encoded protein is CASSWDQGTQYF.

J is TRBJ2-1 and V is TRBV28; no clear D. The CDR3 spans 13 residues. CDR1 is MDHEN and CDR2 is SYDVKM in the germline V gene. V lost 7 bases, J lost 7 bases, and 14 bases lay in between. Written as DNA, the CDR3 is TGTGCCAGCAACATAGGGCCCTGGAATGAGCAGTTCTTC. Translating gives CASNIGPWNEQFF. The complete variable domain, with remaining parts taken from reference TRBV28 and TRBJ2-1, reads DVKVTQSSRYLVKRTGEKVFLECVQDMDHENMFWYRQDPGLGLRLIYFSYDVKMKEKGDIPEGYSVSREKKERFSLILESASTNQTSMYLCASNIGPWNEQFFGPGTRLTVL.

The rearrangement joins TRBV7-9 to TRBJ1-5; D unresolved. This CDR3 is 13 amino acids long. V was cut by 1 base and J by 5 bases, with 6 bases left in between. Germline loops: CDR1 SEHNR, CDR2 FQNEAQ (reference sequence). DNA of the CDR3: TGTGCCAGCAGCTTAGAGGCGTATCAGCCCCAGCATTTT. Amino acids: CASSLEAYQPQHF. Using reference TRBV7-9 and TRBJ1-5 for the parts outside the CDR3, the full variable domain is DTGVSQNPRHKITKRGQNVTFRCDPISEHNRLYWYRQTLGQGPEFLTYFQNEAQLEKSRLLSDRFSAERPKGSFSTLEIQRTEQGDSAMYLCASSLEAYQPQHFGDGTRLSIL.

V usage is TRBV10-2 and J usage is TRBJ1-1, with D possibly matching TRBD1 (5 bases). The germline CDR1 and CDR2 sequences are WSHSY and SAAADI. This CDR3 region has 15 residues. Trimming removed 7 bases at V and 0 bases at J, with 15 bases between. In nucleotides, the CDR3 is TGCGCCAGCAACCGGGGCCTCGGGATGAACACTGAAGCTTTCTTT. It yields the protein CASNRGLGMNTEAFF.

The chain couples TRBV7-9 to TRBJ1-3; 7 bases line up with TRBD1. The V and J ends lost 1 base and 0 bases, in that order; junction bases with no gene match: 12. Germline values: CDR1 SEHNR, CDR2 FQNEAQ (reference sequence). The CDR3 consists of 19 residues. As DNA, the CDR3 is TGTGCCAGCAGCTTAGACTCGCCGGGACAGCCTCTCTCTGGAAACACCATATATTTT. This translates into CASSLDSPGQPLSGNTIYF. The full variable domain, in which reference TRBV7-9 and TRBJ1-3 provide the parts outside the CDR3, is DTGVSQNPRHKITKRGQNVTFRCDPISEHNRLYWYRQTLGQGPEFLTYFQNEAQLEKSRLLSDRFSAERPKGSFSTLEIQRTEQGDSAMYLCASSLDSPGQPLSGNTIYFGEGSWLTVV.